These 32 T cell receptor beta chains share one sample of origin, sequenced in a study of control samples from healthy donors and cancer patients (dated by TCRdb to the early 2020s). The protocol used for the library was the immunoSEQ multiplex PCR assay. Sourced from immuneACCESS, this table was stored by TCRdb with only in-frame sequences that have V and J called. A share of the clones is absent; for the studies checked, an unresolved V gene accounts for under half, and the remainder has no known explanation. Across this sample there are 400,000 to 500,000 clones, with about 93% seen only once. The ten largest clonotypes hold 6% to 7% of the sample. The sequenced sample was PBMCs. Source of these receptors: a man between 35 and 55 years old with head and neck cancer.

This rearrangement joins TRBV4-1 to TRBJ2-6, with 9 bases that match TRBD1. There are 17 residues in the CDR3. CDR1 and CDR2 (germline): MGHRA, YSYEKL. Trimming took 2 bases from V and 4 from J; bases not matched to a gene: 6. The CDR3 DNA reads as TGCGCCAGCAGCCAAACGACAGGGGGGGCCGGGGCCAACGTCCTGACTTTC. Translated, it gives CASSQTTGGAGANVLTF.

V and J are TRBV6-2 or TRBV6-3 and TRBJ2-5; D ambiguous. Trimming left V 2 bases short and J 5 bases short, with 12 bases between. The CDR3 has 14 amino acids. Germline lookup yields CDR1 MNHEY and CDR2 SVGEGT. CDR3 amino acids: CASSYPRPGETQYF. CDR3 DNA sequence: TGTGCCAGCAGTTACCCTCGACCCGGGGAGACCCAGTACTTC.

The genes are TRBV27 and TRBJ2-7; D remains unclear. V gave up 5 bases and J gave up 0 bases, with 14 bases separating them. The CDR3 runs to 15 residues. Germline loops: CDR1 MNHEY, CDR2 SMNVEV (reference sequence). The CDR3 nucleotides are TGTGCCAGCAGTCCGACACCATCGCGCTCCTACGAGCAGTACTTC. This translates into CASSPTPSRSYEQYF.

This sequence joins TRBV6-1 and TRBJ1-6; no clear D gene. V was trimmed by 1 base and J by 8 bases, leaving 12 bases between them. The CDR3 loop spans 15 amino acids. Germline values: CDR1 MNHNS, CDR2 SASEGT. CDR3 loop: CASSEGAGGHSPLHF. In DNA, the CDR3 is TGTGCCAGCAGTGAAGGGGCAGGCGGCCATTCACCCCTCCACTTT.

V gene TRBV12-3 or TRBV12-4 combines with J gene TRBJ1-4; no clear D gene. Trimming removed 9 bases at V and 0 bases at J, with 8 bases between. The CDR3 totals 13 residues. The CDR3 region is CASTTATNEKLFF. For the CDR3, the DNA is TGTGCCAGTACAACCGCAACTAATGAAAAACTGTTTTTT.

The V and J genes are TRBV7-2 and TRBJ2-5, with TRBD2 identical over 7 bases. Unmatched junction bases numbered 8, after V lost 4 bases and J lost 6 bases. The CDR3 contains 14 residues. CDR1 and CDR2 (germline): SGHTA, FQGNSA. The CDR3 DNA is TGTGCCAGCAGCTCGTCGGGGGGAATAAAGACCCAGTACTTC. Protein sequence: CASSSSGGIKTQYF.

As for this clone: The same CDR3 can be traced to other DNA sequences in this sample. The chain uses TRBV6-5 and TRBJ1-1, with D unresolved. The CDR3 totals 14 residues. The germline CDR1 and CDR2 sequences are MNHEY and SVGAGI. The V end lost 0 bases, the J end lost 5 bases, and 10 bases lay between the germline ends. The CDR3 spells CASSYSDRVTEAFF. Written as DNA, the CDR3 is TGTGCCAGCAGTTACTCGGACCGAGTAACTGAAGCTTTCTTT.

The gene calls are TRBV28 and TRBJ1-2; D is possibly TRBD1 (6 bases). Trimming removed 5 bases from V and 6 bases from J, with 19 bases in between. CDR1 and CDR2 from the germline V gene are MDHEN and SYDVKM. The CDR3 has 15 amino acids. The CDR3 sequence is CASSARTDVGDGYTF. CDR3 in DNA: TGTGCCAGCAGTGCCCGGACAGACGTAGGCGATGGCTACACCTTC.

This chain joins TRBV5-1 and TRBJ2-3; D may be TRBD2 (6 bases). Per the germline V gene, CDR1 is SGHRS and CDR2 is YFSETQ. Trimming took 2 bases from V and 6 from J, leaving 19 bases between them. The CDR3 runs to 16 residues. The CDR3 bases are TGCGCCAGCAGCTTATACGGGGGAGCCGGGCGGGATACGCAGTATTTT. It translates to CASSLYGGAGRDTQYF.

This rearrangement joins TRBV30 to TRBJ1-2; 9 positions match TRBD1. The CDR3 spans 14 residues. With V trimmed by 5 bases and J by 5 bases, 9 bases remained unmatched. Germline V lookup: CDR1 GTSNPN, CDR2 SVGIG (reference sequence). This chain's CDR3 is CAWATGTGPYGYTF. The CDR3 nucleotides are TGTGCCTGGGCCACCGGGACAGGGCCGTATGGCTACACCTTC. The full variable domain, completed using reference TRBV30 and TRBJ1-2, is SQTIHQWPATLVQPVGSPLSLECTVEGTSNPNLYWYRQAAGRGLQLLFYSVGIGQISSEVPQNLSASRPQDRQFILSSKKLLLSDSGFYLCAWATGTGPYGYTFGSGTRLTVV.

CDR3 coding DNA: TGTGCCAGCAGCTTAGTAGGGTCAGGGACTGAAGCTTTCTTT. This encodes CASSLVGSGTEAFF. The chain is built from TRBV7-2 and TRBJ1-1, with D possibly being TRBD1 (5 bases). Per germline, CDR1 SGHTA and CDR2 FQGNSA. The CDR3 has 14 amino acids. Trimming shortened V by 1 base and J by 5 bases, and 11 bases separated the two germline ends.

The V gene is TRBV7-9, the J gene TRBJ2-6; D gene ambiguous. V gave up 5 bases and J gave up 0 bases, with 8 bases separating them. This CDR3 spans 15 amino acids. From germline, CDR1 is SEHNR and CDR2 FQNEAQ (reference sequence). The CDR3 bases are TGTGCCAGCAGCCCACGGCTCTCTGGGGCCAACGTCCTGACTTTC. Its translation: CASSPRLSGANVLTF.

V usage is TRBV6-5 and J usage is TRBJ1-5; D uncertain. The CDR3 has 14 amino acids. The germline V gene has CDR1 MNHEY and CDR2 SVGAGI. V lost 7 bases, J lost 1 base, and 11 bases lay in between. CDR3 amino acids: CASTLQRSNQPQHF. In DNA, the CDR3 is TGTGCCAGCACCCTACAAAGAAGCAATCAGCCCCAGCATTTT.

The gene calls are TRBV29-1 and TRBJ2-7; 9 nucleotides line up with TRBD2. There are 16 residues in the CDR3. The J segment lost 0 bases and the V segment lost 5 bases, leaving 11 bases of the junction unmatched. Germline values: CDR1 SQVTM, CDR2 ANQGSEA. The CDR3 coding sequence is TGCAGCGTTTGGTTAGCGGGGGCCTCCAGCTCCTACGAGCAGTACTTC. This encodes CSVWLAGASSSYEQYF.

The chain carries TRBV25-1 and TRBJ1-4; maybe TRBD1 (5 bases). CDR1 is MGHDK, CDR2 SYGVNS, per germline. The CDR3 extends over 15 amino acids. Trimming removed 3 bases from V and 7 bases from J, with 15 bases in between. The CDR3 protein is CASSDLSGRGEKLFF. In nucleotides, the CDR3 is TGTGCCAGCAGTGACCTTTCGGGGAGGGGTGAAAAACTGTTTTTT.

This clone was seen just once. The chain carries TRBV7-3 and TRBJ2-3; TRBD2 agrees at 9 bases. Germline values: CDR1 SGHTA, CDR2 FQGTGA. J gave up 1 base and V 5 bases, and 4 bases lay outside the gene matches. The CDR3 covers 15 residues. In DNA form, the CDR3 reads TGTGCCAGCAGCGAGACTAGCGGACGCACAGATACGCAGTATTTT. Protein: CASSETSGRTDTQYF. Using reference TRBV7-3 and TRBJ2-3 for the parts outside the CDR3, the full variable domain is GAGVSQTPSNKVTEKGKYVELRCDPISGHTALYWYRQSLGQGPEFLIYFQGTGAADDSGLPNDRFFAVRPEGSVSTLKIQRTERGDSAVYLCASSETSGRTDTQYFGPGTRLTVL.

The CDR3 DNA reads TGTGCCAGCAGTTCGACCAGGGTCGAGCAGTACTTC. Translating gives CASSSTRVEQYF. This chain connects TRBV27 to TRBJ2-7; tentatively, D is TRBD1 (5 bases). From germline, CDR1 is MNHEY and CDR2 SMNVEV (reference sequence). Trimming removed 4 bases at V and 6 bases at J, with 10 bases between. There are 12 residues in the CDR3.

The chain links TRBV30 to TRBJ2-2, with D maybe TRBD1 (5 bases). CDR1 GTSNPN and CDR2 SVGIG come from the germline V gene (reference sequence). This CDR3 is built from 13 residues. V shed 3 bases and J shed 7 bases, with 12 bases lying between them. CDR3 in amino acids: CAWRNRQDGELFF. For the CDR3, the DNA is TGTGCCTGGAGGAACAGGCAGGACGGGGAGCTGTTTTTT. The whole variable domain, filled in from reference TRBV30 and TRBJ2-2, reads SQTIHQWPATLVQPVGSPLSLECTVEGTSNPNLYWYRQAAGRGLQLLFYSVGIGQISSEVPQNLSASRPQDRQFILSSKKLLLSDSGFYLCAWRNRQDGELFFGEGSRLTVL.

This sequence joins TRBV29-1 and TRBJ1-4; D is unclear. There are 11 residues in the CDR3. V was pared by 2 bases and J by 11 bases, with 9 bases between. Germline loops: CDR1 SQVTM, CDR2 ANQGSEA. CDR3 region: CSVERVGKLFF. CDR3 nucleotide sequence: TGCAGCGTTGAAAGGGTTGGGAAACTGTTTTTT.

CDR3 protein: CASSHLAPNYGYTF. The CDR3 nucleotides read TGCGCCAGCAGTCACCTCGCTCCTAACTATGGCTACACCTTC. This sequence joins TRBV23-1 and TRBJ1-2; D is ambiguous. TRBV23-1 is treated as an ORF (open reading frame) with a function not yet certain. The CDR3 is made up of 14 amino acids. Trimming took off 3 bases at V and 0 bases at J, with 8 bases between the two ends.

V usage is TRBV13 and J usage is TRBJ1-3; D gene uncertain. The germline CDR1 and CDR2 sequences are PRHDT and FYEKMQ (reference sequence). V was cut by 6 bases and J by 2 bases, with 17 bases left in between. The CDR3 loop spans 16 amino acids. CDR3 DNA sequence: TGTGCCAGCAGATCGCTCGGGGAACCCACTGGAAACACCATATATTTT. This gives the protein CASRSLGEPTGNTIYF.

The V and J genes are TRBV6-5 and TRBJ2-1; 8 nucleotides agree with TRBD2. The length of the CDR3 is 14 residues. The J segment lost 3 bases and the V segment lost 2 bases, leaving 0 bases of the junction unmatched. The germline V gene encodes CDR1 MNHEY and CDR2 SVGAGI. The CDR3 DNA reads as TGTGCCAGCAGTTACAGCGGGGGCTACAATGAGCAGTTCTTC. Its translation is CASSYSGGYNEQFF.

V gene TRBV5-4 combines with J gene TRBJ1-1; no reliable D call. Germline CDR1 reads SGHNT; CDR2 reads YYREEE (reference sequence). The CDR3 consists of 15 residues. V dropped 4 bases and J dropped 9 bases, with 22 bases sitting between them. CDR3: CASSQFRGPFIKAFF. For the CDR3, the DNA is TGTGCCAGCAGCCAGTTCCGAGGGCCTTTTATTAAAGCTTTCTTT. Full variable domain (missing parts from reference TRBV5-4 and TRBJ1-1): ETGVTQSPTHLIKTRGQQVTLRCSSQSGHNTVSWYQQALGQGPQFIFQYYREEENGRGNFPPRFSGLQFPNYSSELNVNALELDDSALYLCASSQFRGPFIKAFFGQGTRLTVV.

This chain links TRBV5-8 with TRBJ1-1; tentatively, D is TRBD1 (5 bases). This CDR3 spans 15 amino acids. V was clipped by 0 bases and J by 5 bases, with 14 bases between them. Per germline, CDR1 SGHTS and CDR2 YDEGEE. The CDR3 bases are TGTGCCAGCAGCTTGGTTCAGGGCGTTAGAACTGAAGCTTTCTTT. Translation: CASSLVQGVRTEAFF.

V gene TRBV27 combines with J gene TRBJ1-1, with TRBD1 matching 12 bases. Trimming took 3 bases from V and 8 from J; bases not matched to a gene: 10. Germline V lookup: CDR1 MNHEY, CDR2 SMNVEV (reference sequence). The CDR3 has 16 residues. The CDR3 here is CASSFSGTGGLKEAFF. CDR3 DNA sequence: TGTGCCAGCAGTTTCTCCGGGACAGGGGGCTTGAAGGAAGCTTTCTTT.

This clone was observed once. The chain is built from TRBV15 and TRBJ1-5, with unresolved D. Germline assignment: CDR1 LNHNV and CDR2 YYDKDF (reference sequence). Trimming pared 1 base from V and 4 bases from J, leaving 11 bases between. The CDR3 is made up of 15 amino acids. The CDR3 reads CATSRGRARNQPQHF. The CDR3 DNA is TGTGCCACCAGCAGAGGCCGGGCCAGAAATCAGCCCCAGCATTTT. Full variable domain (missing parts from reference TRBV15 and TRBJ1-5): DAMVIQNPRYQVTQFGKPVTLSCSQTLNHNVMYWYQQKSSQAPKLLFHYYDKDFNNEADTPDNFQSRRPNTSFCFLDIRSPGLGDTAMYLCATSRGRARNQPQHFGDGTRLSIL.

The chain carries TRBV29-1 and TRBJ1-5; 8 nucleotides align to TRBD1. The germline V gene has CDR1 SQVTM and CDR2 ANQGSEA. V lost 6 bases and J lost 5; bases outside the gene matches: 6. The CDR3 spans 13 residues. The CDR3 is CSVAGGIDQPQHF. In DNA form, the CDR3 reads TGCAGCGTCGCAGGGGGCATCGATCAGCCCCAGCATTTT.

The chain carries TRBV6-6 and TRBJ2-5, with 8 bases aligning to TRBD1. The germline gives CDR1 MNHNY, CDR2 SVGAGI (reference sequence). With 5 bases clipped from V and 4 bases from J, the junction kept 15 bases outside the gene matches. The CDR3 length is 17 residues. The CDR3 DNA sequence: TGTGCCAGCAGTCCCGGGACAGGAATCCAAGAAAGAGAGACCCAGTACTTC. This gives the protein CASSPGTGIQERETQYF.

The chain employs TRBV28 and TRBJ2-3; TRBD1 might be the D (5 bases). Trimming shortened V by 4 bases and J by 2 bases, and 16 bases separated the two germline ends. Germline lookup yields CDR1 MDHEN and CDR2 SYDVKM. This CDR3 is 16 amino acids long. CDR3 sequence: CASSSSDIYYTDTQYF. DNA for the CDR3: TGTGCCAGCAGTTCATCGGACATTTATTACACAGATACGCAGTATTTT.

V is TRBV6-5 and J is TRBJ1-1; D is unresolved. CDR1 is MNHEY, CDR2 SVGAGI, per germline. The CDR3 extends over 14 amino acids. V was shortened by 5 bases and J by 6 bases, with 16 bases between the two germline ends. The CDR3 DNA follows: TGTGCCAGCAGTAGCGTCGAGAGGAGGGCTGAAGCTTTCTTT. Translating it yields CASSSVERRAEAFF.

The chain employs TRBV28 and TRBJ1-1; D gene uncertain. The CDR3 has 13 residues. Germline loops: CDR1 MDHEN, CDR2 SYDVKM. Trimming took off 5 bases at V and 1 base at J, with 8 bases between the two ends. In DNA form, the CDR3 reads TGTGCCAGCAGTCACCCCGCGAACACTGAAGCTTTCTTT. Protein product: CASSHPANTEAFF.

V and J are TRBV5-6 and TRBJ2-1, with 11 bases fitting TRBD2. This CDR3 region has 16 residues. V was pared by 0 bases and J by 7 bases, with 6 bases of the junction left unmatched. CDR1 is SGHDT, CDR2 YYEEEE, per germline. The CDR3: CASSLEGIAGGNEQFF. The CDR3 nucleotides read TGTGCCAGCAGCTTGGAAGGAATAGCGGGAGGGAATGAGCAGTTCTTC.